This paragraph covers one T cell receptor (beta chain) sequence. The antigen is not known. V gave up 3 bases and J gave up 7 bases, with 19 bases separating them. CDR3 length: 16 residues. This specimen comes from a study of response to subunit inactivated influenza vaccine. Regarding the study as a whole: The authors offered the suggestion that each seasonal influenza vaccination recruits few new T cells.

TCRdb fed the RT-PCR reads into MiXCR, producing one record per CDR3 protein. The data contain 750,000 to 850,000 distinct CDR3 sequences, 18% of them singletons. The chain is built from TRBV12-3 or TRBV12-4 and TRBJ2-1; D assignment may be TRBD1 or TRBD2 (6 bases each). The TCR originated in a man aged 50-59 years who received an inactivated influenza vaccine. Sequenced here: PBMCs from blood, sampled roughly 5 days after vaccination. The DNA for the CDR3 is TGTGCCAGCAGTTTCAGGGGCCCTACCGGGGGTAATGAGCAGTTCTTC. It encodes CASSFRGPTGGNEQFF.